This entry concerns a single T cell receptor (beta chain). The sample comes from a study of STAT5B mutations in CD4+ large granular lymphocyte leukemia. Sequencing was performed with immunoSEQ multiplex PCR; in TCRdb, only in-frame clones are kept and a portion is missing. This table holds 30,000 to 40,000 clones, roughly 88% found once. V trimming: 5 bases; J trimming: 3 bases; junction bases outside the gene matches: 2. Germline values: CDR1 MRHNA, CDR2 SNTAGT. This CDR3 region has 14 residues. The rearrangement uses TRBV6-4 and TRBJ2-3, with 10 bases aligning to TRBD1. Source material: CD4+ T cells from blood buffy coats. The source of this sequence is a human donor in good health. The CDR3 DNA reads TGTGCCAGCAGTCCGGGACAGGGGACAGATACGCAGTATTTT. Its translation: CASSPGQGTDTQYF.